This T cell receptor beta chain was recorded in a study of response to subunit inactivated influenza vaccine. This clonotype has only a few counts. Its antigen is as yet unknown. The junction had 6 bases not matched to a gene; V was cut back by 6 bases and J by 5 bases. Per germline, CDR1 SGHTA and CDR2 FQGNSA. The CDR3 loop spans 13 amino acids. MiXCR, applied by TCRdb to the RT-PCR reads, yields one record per CDR3 protein. Here the sample spans 750,000 to 850,000 distinct CDR3 sequences, roughly 18% being singletons. Study-wide findings and caveats: Authors suggested few new T cells are recruited by each seasonal influenza vaccination.

V and J are TRBV7-2 and TRBJ1-2, with 7 bases identical to TRBD1. Sequenced material: PBMCs from blood, taken roughly 5 days after vaccination. This TCR was sampled from a man in his fifties who received an inactivated influenza vaccine. The CDR3 nucleotides read TGTGCCAGCAGACCAGGGGGAGGGTATGGCTACACCTTC. Translated: CASRPGGGYGYTF.